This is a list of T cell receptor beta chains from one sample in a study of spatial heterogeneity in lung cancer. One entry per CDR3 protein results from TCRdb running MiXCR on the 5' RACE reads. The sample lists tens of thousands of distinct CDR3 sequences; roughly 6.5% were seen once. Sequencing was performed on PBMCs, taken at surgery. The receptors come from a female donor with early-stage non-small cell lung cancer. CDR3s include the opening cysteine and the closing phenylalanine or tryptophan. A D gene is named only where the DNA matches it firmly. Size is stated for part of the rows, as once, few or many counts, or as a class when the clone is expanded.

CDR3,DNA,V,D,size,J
CASSRRDRNQPQHF,TGTGCCAGCAGTCGTCGGGACAGAAATCAGCCCCAGCATTTT,TRBV12-3/TRBV12-4,TRBD1,many,TRBJ1-5
CASSQVGETQYF,TGTGCCAGCAGTCAGGTCGGGGAGACCCAGTACTTC,TRBV12-3/TRBV12-4,NA,few,TRBJ2-5
CAWSWGLEQFF,TGTGCCTGGAGTTGGGGGCTTGAGCAGTTCTTC,TRBV30,NA,many,TRBJ2-1
CASSLSGYDEQFF,TGTGCCAGCAGCTTATCCGGATATGATGAGCAGTTCTTC,TRBV7-9,NA,few,TRBJ2-1
CASSLGDTQYF,TGCGCCAGCAGCTTAGGGGATACGCAGTATTTT,TRBV5-1,NA,many,TRBJ2-3
CASSEVIAQGDGYTF,TGTGCCAGCAGTGAAGTTATTGCACAGGGGGATGGCTACACCTTC,TRBV6-1,TRBD1,many,TRBJ1-2
CASSSGGQGVYGYTF,TGTGCCAGCAGCTCCGGGGGGCAGGGAGTCTATGGCTACACCTTC,TRBV5-4,NA,few,TRBJ1-2
CASSALTGNYGYTF,TGTGCCAGCAGTGCCCTGACAGGGAACTATGGCTACACCTTC,TRBV6-2/TRBV6-3,TRBD1,NA,TRBJ1-2
CSVAPDRAETQYF,TGCAGCGTTGCGCCGGACAGGGCAGAGACCCAGTACTTC,TRBV29-1,TRBD1,many,TRBJ2-5
CASAAPDTQYF,TGTGCTAGTGCCGCTCCCGATACGCAGTATTTT,TRBV12-5,NA,few,TRBJ2-3
CASSGQGPEKLFF,TGTGCCAGCAGTGGCCAGGGGCCCGAAAAACTGTTTTTT,TRBV6-1,NA,few,TRBJ1-4
CASSLKGPTSGGSDTQYF,TGTGCCAGCAGCTTAAAAGGGCCGACTAGCGGGGGATCAGATACGCAGTATTTT,TRBV7-3,TRBD2,many,TRBJ2-3
CASSVQMNTEAFF,TGTGCCAGCAGCGTCCAAATGAACACTGAAGCTTTCTTT,TRBV13,NA,few,TRBJ1-1
CAISEGQPYTEAFF,TGTGCCATCAGTGAAGGACAGCCGTACACTGAAGCTTTCTTT,TRBV10-3,NA,many,TRBJ1-1
CASSQFGPNEQFF,TGTGCCAGCAGCCAATTCGGACCTAATGAGCAGTTCTTC,TRBV3-1,NA,few,TRBJ2-1
CASRPRQGWSTEAFF,TGTGCCAGCAGACCTAGACAGGGATGGAGCACTGAAGCTTTCTTT,TRBV6-5,TRBD1,many,TRBJ1-1